The 4 T cell receptor beta chains below were found in one sample sequenced in a study of cytomegalovirus exposure and HLA in healthy donors. This PCR relied on a set of 60 Vbeta primers and 13 Jbeta primers. Repertoires were generated with immunoSEQ multiplex PCR, while TCRdb's copy carries only in-frame clones and drops some. The data contain about 130,000 clones, approximately 75% of them singletons. Source material: PBMCs. The receptors come from a woman between 35 and 50 years old in good health and CMV-seropositive.

The chain combines TRBV6-1 with TRBJ1-3, with D perhaps TRBD1 (5 bases). Germline CDR1 MNHNS, CDR2 SASEGT. This CDR3 region has 14 residues. V was trimmed by 6 bases and J by 0 bases, leaving 9 bases between them. The CDR3 protein is CASRQGLSGNTIYF. The CDR3 nucleotides read TGTGCCAGCAGGCAGGGACTCTCTGGAAACACCATATATTTT.

The chain uses TRBV10-2 and TRBJ2-7; possibly TRBD1 for D (6 bases). CDR1 WSHSY and CDR2 SAAADI come from the germline V gene. The CDR3 length is 14 residues. The V and J ends lost 3 bases and 2 bases respectively, with 11 bases between them. The CDR3 loop is CASSDPGQAYEQYF. The CDR3 nucleotides are TGCGCCAGCAGTGATCCGGGACAAGCCTACGAGCAGTACTTC.

The chain employs TRBV11-2 and TRBJ2-7; D is unresolved. The germline CDR1 and CDR2 sequences are SGHAT and FQNNGV. There are 18 residues in the CDR3. V was shortened by 2 bases and J by 2 bases, with 22 bases between the two germline ends. The chain's CDR3 is CASSLRSTVTRFAYEQYF. The CDR3 nucleotides are TGTGCCAGCAGCTTACGCAGTACAGTTACTCGTTTCGCCTACGAGCAGTACTTC.

This chain links TRBV21-1 with TRBJ2-2; TRBD2 is the table's D call, not checked against the DNA. TRBV21-1 is marked as a pseudogene. The CDR3 sequence is 15 residues long. The CDR3 DNA follows: TGTGCCAGCAGCCCAGGTGGAGGGAACACCGGGGAGCTGTTTTTT. Translating gives CASSPGGGNTGELFF.